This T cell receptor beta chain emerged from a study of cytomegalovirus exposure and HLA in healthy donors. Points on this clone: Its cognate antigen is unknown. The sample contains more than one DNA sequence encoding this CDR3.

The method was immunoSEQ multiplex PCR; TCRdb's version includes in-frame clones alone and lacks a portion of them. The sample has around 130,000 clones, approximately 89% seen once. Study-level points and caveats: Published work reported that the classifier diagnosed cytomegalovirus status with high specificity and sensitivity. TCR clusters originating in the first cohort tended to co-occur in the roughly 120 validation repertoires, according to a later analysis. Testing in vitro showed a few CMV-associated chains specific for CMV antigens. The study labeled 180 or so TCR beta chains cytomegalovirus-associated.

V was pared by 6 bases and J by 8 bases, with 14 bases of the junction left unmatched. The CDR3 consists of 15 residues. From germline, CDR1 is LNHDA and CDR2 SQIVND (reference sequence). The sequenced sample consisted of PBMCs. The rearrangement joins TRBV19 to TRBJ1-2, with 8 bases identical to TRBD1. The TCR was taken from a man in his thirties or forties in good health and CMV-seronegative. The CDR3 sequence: CASSPGGQGAYGYTF. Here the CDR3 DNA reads TGTGCCAGTAGCCCCGGCGGGCAGGGGGCGTACGGCTACACCTTC.